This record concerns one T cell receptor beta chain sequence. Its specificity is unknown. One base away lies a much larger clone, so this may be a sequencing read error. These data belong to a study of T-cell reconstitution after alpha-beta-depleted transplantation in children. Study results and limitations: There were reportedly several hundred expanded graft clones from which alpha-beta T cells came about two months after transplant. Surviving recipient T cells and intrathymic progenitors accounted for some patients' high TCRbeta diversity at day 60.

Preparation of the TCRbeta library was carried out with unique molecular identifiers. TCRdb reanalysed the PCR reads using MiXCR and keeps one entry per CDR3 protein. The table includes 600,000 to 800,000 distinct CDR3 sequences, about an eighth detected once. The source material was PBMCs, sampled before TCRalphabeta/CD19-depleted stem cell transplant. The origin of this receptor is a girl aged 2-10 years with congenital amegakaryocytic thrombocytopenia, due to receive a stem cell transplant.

In DNA form, the CDR3 reads TGTGCCAGCAGTTACTCCGGGAACATCGGGGAGCTGTTTTTT. It encodes CASSYSGNIGELFF. The V gene is TRBV6-5, the J gene TRBJ2-2; possibly TRBD2 for D (5 bases). This CDR3 is built from 14 residues. CDR1 and CDR2 (germline): MNHEY, SVGAGI.